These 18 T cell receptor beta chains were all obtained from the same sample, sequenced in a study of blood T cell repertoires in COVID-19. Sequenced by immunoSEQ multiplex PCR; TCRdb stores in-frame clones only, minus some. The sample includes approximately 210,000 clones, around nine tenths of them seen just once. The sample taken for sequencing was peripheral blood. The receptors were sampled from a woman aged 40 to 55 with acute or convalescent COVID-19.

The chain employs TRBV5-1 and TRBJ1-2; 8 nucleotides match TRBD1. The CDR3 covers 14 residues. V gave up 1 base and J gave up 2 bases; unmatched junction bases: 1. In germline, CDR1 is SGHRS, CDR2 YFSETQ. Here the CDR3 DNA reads TGCGCCAGCAGCTTGAGGACAGGGAACTATGGCTACACCTTC. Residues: CASSLRTGNYGYTF.

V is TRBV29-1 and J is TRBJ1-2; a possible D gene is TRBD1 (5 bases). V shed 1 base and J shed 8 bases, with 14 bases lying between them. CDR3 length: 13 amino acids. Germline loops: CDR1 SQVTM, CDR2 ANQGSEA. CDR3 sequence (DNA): TGCAGCGTTGAAGCCATCGGAGGGGTAGGCTACACCTTC. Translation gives CSVEAIGGVGYTF.

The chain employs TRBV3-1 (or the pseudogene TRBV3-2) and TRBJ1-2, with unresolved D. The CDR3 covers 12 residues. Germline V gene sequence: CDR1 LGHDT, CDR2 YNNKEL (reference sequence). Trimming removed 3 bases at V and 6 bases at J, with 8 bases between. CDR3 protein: CASSHEGDGYTF. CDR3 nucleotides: TGTGCCAGCAGCCATGAGGGCGATGGCTACACCTTC.

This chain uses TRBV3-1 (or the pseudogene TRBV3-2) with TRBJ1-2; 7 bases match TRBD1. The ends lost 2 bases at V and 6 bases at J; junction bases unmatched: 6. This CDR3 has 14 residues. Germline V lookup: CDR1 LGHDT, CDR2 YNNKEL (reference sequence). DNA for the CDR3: TGTGCCAGCAGCCAAACCGGGACAGTCAATGGCTACACCTTC. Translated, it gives CASSQTGTVNGYTF.

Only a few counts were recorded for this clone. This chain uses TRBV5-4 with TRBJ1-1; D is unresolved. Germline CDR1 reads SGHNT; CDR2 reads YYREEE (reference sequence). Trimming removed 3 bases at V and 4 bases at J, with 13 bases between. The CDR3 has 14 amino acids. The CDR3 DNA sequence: TGTGCCAGCAGCTCGCTAGCGCGCGCCACTGAAGCTTTCTTT. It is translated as CASSSLARATEAFF.

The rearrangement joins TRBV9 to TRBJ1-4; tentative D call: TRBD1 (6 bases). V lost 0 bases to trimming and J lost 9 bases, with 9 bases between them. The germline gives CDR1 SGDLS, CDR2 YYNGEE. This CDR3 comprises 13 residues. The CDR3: CASSVEGGKKLFF. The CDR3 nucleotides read TGTGCCAGCAGCGTAGAAGGGGGAAAAAAACTGTTTTTT.

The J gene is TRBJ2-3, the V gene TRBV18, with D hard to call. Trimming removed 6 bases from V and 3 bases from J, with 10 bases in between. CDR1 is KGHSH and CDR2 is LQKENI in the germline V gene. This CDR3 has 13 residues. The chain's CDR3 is CASSPGGTDTQYF. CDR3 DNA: TGTGCCAGCTCTCCCGGCGGAACAGATACGCAGTATTTT.

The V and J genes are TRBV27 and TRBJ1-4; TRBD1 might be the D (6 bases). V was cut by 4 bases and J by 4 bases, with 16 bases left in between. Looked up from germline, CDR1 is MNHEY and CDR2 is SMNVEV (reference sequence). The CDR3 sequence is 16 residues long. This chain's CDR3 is CASSSRRGGYNEKLFF. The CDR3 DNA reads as TGTGCCAGCAGTTCCCGGAGGGGGGGATATAATGAAAAACTGTTTTTT.

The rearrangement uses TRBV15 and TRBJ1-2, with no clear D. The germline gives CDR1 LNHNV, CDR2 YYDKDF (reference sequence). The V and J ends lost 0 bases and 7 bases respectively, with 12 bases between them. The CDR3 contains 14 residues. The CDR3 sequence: CATSRDRGGRGYTF. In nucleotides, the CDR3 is TGTGCCACCAGCAGAGATCGGGGAGGCCGTGGCTACACCTTC.

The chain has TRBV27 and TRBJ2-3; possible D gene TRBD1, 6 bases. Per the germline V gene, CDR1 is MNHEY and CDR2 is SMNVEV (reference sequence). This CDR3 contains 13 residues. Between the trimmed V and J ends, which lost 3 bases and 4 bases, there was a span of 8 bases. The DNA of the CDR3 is TGTGCCAGCAGTTTGTGGGGGCCAGATACGCAGTATTTT. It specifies CASSLWGPDTQYF.

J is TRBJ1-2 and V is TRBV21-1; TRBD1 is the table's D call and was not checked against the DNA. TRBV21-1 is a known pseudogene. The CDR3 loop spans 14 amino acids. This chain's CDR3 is CASHGQGQKVGYTF. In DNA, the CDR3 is TGTGCCAGTCACGGACAGGGGCAAAAAGTAGGCTACACCTTC.

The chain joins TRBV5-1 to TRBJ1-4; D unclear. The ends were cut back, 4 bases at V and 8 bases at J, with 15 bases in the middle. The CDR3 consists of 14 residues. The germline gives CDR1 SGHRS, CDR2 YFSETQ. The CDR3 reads CASSLQPGEEKLFF. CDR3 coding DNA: TGCGCCAGCAGCCTACAGCCGGGAGAGGAAAAACTGTTTTTT.

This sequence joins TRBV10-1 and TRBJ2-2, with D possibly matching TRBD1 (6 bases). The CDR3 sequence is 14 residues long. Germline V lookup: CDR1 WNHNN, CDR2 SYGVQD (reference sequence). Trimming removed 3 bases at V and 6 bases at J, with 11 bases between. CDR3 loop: CASSERQVAGELFF. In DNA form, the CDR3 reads TGCGCCAGCAGTGAAAGACAGGTGGCCGGGGAGCTGTTTTTT.

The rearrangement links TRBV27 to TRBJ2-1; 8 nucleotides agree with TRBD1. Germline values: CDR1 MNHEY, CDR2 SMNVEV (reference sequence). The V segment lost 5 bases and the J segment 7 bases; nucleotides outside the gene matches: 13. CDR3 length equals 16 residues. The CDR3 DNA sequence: TGTGCCAGCAGTCTCGATCGAAAAACAGGGGGGAATGAGCAGTTCTTC. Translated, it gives CASSLDRKTGGNEQFF.

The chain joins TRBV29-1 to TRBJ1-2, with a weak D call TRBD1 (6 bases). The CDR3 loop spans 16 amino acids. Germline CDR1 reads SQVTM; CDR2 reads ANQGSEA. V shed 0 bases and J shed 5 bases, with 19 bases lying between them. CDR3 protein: CSVEDGVAGVGYGYTF. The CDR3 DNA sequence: TGCAGCGTTGAAGACGGGGTGGCAGGGGTAGGATATGGCTACACCTTC.

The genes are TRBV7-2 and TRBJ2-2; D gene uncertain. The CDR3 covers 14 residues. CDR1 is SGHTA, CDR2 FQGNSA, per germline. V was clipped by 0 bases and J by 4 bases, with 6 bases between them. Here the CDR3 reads CASSLAPSTGELFF. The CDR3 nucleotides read TGTGCCAGCAGCTTAGCCCCGAGCACCGGGGAGCTGTTTTTT.

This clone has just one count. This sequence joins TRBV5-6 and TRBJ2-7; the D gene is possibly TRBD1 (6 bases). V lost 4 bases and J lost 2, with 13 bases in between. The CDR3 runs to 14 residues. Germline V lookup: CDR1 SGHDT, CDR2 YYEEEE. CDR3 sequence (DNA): TGTGCCAGCAGCCGCGGACAGACCCCCTACGAGCAGTACGTC. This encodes CASSRGQTPYEQYV.

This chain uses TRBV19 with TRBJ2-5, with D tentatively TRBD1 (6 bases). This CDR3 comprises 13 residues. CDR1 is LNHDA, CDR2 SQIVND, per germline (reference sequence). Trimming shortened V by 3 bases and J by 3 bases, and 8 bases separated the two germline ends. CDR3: CASSIYREETQYF. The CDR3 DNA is TGTGCCAGTAGTATCTACAGGGAAGAGACCCAGTACTTC.